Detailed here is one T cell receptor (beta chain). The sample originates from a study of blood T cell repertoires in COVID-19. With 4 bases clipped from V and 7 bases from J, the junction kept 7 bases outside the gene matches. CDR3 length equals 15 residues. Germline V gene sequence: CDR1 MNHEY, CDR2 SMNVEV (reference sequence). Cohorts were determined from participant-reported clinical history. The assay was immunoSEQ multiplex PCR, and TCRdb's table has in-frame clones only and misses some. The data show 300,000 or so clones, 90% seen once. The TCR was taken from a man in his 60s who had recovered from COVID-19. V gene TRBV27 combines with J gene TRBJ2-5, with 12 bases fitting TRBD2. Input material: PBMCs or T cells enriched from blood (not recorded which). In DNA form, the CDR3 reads TGTGCCAGCAGTTGGACTAGCGGGGCCCCAGGGACCCAGTACTTC. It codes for CASSWTSGAPGTQYF.